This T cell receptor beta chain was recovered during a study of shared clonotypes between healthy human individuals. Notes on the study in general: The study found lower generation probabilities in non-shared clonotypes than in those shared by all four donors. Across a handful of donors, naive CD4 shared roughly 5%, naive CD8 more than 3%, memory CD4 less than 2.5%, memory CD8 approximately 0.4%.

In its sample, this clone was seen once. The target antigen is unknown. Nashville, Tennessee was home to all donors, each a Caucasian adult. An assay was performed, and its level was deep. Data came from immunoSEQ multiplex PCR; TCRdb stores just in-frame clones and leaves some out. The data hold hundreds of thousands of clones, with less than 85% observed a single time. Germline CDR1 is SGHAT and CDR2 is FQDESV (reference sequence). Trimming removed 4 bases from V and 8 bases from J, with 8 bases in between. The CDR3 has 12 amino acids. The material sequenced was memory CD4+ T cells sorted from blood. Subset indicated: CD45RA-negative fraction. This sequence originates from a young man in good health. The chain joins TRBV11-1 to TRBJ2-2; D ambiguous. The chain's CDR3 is CASSSIAGELFF. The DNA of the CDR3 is TGTGCCAGCAGCTCAATTGCGGGGGAGCTGTTTTTT.